Sequencing of this T cell receptor beta chain was carried out in a study of T cells in Graves' hyperthyroidism and ophthalmopathy. Study-wide context: Blood was drawn when the patient was first diagnosed and still untreated.

Regarding this clonotype: Its antigen remains unidentified.

The source material, RNA transcripts, was used to amplify TCR beta CDR3 regions. The HTBI primer set drove a first-round RT-PCR of the TCR CDR3. A single record per CDR3 protein comes from TCRdb applying MiXCR to the multiplex PCR reads. The repertoire holds roughly 510,000 distinct CDR3 sequences, around 20% seen once, with 26% in the top ten. For Graves' hyperthyroidism to be stable, ophthalmopathy could not progress within 18 months. Study results and limitations: Ophthalmopathy onset followed model prediction by a median roughly six months. A model built on 13 V-J features separated ophthalmopathy from stable hyperthyroidism.

The CDR3 runs 17 residues. Germline CDR1 is LGHDT and CDR2 is YNNKEL (reference sequence). Deletions cut 2 bases from V and 7 bases from J, with 18 bases between. This chain uses TRBV3-1 with TRBJ1-6; D possibly corresponds to TRBD1 (6 bases). The specimen was blood. This sequence originates from a young man with Graves' hyperthyroidism. CDR3 residues: CASSQPRPGESNSPLHF. The CDR3 nucleotides are TGTGCCAGCAGCCAACCGCGGCCAGGGGAAAGCAATTCACCCCTCCACTTT.